Listed below are T cell receptor beta chains from one sample, sequenced in a study of CD8 T cells in Susac syndrome. TCRdb independently ran MiXCR on the immunoSEQ multiplex PCR reads; one entry per CDR3 protein. The sample has approximately 230,000 distinct CDR3 sequences; roughly 95% are singletons. Input material: CD4+ T cells from PBMCs. Every receptor here comes from a human donor with multiple sclerosis. CDR3s include the opening cysteine and the closing phenylalanine or tryptophan. Each record gives: D gene, J gene, V gene, CDR3 DNA, CDR3 protein. D genes are given only for firm matches.

. TRBJ2-7 TRBV6-1 TGTGCCAGCAGCCGGGAACCTTCTACTTTCTACGAGCAGTACTTC CASSREPSTFYEQYF
TRBD2 TRBJ2-2 TRBV5-6 TGTGCCAGCAGCACCCCCGTCGGGACTAGCGGGAGGGCCTTCTCCGGGGAGCTGTTTTTT CASSTPVGTSGRAFSGELFF
TRBD1 TRBJ1-1 TRBV9 TGTGCCAGCAGCGTAGTGTCTGGGACAGGGCCGAACACTGAAGCTTTCTTT CASSVVSGTGPNTEAFF
TRBD2 TRBJ2-2 TRBV30 TGTGCCTCCTCGGGACTAGCGGGACGGCCGAACACCGGGGAGCTGTTTTTT CASSGLAGRPNTGELFF
. TRBJ1-3 TRBV6-1 TGTGCCAGCAGTGAAAAGGGGTTCCCGCGCGGTAGGTCTGGAAACACCATATATTTT CASSEKGFPRGRSGNTIYF
. TRBJ2-7 TRBV3-1 TGTGCCAGCAGCCCGTGGGACACCGACTACGAGCAGTACTTC CASSPWDTDYEQYF
TRBD2 TRBJ2-2 TRBV5-1 TGCGCCAGCAGCCCAAGACCGGGACTAGCGGGCACCGGGGAGCTGTTTTTT CASSPRPGLAGTGELFF
TRBD2 TRBJ2-1 TRBV4-1 TGCGCCAGCAGCCCTCAAGGGCGGGGGGGCCGGAGCAATGAGCAGTTCTTC CASSPQGRGGRSNEQFF
. TRBJ2-5 TRBV3-1 TGTGCCAGCAGCCAAGTGAACAACCAAGAGACCCAGTACTTC CASSQVNNQETQYF
TRBD2 TRBJ2-1 TRBV7-8 TGTGCCAGCAGCCGCGGTAGTAGCGGGAGGCCCCGCTCCTACAATGAGCAGTTCTTC CASSRGSSGRPRSYNEQFF